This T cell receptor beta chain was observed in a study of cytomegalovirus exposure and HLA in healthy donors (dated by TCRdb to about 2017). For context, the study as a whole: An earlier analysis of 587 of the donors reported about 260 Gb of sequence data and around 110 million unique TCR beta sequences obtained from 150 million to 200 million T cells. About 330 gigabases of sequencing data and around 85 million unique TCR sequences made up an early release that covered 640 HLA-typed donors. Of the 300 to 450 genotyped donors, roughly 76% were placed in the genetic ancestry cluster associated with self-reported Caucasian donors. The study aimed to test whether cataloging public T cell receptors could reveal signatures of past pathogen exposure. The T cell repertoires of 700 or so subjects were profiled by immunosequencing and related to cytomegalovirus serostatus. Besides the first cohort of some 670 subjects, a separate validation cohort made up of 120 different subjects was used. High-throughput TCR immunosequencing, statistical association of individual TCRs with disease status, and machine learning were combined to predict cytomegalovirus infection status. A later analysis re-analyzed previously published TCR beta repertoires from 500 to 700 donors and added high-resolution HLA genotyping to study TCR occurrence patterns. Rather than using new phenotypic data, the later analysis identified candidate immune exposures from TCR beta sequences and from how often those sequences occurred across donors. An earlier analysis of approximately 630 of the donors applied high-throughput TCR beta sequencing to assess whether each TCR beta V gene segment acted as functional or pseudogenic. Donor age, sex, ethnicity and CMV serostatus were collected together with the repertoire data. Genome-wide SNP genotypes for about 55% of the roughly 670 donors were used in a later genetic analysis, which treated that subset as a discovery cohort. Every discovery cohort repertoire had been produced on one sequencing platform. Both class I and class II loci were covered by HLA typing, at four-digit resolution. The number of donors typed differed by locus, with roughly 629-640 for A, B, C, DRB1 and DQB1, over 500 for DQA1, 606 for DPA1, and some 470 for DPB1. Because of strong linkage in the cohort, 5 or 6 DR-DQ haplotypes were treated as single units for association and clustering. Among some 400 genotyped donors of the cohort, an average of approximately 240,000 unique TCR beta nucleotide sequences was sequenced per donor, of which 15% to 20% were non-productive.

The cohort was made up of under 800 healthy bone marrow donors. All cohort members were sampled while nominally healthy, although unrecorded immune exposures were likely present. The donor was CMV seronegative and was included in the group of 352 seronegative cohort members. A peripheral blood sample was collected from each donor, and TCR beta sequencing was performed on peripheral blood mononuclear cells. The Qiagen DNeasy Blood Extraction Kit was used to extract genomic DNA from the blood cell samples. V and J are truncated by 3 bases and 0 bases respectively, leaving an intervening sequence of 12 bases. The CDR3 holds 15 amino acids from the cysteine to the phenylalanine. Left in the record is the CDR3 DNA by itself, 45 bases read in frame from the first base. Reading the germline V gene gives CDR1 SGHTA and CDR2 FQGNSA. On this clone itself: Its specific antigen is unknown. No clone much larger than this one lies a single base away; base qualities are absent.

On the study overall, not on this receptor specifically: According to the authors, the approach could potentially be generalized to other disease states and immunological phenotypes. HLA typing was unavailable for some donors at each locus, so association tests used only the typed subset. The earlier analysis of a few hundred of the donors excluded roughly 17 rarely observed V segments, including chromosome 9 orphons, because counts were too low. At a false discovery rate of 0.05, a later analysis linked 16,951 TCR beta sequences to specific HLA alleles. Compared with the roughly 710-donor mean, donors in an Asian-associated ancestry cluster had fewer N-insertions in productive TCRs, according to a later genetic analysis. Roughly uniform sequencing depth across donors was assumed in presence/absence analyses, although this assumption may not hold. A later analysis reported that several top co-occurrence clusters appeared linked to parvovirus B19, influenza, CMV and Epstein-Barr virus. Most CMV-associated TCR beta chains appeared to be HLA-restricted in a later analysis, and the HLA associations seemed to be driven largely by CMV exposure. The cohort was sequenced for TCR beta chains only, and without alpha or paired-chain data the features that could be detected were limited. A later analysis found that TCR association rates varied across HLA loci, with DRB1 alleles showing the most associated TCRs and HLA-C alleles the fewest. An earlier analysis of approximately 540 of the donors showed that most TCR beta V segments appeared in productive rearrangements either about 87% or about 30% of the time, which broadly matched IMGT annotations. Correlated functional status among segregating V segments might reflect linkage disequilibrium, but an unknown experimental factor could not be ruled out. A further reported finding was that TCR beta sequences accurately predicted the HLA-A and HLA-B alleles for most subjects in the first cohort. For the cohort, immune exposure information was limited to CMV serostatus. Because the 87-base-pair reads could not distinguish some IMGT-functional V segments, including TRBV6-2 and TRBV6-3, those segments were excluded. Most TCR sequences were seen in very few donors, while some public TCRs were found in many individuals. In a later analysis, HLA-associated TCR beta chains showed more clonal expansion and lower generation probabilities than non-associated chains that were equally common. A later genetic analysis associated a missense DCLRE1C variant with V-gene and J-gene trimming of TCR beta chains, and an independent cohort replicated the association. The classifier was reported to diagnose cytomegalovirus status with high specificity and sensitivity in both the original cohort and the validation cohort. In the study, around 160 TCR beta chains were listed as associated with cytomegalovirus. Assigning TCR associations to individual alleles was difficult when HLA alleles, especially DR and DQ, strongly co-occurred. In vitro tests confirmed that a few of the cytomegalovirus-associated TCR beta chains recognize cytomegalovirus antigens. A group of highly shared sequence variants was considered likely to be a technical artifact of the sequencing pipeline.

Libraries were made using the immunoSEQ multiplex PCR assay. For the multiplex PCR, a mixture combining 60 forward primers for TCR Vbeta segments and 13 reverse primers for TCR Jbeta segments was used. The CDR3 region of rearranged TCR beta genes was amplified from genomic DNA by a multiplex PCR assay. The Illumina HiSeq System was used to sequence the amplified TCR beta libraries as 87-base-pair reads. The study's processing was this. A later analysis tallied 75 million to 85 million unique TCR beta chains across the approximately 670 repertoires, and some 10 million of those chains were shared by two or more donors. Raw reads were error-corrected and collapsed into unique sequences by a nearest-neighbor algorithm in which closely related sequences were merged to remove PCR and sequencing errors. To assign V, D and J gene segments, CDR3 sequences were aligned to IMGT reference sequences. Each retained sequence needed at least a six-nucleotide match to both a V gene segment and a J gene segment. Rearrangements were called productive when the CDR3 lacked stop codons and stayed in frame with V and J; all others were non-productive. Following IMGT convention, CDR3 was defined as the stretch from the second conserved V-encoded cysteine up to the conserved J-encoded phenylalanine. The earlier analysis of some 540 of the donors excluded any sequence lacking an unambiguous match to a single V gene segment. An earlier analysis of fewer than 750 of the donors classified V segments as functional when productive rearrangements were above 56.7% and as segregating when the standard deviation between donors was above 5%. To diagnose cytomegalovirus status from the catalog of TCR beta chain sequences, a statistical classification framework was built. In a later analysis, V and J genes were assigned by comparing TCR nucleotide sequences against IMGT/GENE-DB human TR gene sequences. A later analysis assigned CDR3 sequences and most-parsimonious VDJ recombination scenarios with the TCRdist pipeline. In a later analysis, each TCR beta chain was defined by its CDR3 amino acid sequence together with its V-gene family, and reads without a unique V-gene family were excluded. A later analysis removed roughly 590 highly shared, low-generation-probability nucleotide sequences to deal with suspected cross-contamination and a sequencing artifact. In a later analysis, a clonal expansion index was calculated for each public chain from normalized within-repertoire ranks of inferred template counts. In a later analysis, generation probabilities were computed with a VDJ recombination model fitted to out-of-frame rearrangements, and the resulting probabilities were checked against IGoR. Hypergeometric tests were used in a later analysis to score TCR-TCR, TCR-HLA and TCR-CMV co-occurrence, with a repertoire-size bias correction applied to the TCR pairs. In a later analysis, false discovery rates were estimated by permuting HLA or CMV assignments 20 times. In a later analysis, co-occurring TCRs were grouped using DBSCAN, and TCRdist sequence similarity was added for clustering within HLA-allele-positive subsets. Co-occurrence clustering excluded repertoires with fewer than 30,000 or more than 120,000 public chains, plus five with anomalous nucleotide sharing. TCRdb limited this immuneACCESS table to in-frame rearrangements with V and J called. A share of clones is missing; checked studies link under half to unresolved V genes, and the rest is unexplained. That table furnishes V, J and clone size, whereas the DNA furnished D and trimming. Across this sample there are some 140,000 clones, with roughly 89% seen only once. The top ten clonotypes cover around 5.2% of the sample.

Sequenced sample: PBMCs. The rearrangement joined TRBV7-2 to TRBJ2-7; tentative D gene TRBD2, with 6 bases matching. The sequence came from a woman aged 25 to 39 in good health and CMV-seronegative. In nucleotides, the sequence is TGTGCCAGCAGCTTCCAGCGGGTGAGCTCCTACGAGCAGTACTTC. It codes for CASSFQRVSSYEQYF.